Shown below are 29 T cell receptor beta chains from a single sample sequenced in a study of CXCR3-negative and CXCR3-positive naive CD8 T cells. Overall study results and limits: CXCR3-positive naive cells had TRB CDR3s that were more hydrophobic than CXCR3-negative naive cells had.

With UMI labels, 5' RACE was used to prepare the TRB cDNA libraries. From the 5' RACE reads, TCRdb lists one entry per CDR3 protein and no DNA. This listing includes approximately 130,000 distinct CDR3 sequences. No antigen is known for these receptors. Sample: naive CXCR3+ CD8+ T cells from blood. The subset here: CD45RO-CCR7+CD27+CD95- naive CD8+ T cells expressing CXCR3 (TNR3+). The receptor set was obtained from a human donor in good health. Some clones in this sample may be carry-over from other donors' samples.

This chain uses TRBV15 with TRBJ2-1; TCRdb picks TRBD1, but there is no DNA to check that call. CDR1 and CDR2 (germline): LNHNV, YYDKDF (reference sequence). This CDR3 has 12 amino acids. This CDR3 reads CATTVGGDEQFF.

The V and J genes are TRBV5-5 and TRBJ2-1; the TCRdb D gene call, TRBD2, has no DNA to confirm it. Germline V CDR1 and CDR2: SGHKS, YYEKEE (reference sequence). The CDR3 covers 17 residues. CDR3 amino acids: CASSFGLAGVAYNEQFF.

The gene calls are TRBV7-9 and TRBJ2-7; there is no DNA to check the TCRdb D call of TRBD1. Germline V lookup: CDR1 SEHNR, CDR2 FQNEAQ (reference sequence). This CDR3 is 15 amino acids long. CDR3: CASSPWQGEEGEQYF.

This chain joins TRBV6-2 or TRBV6-3 and TRBJ2-3. The germline gives CDR1 MNHEY, CDR2 SVGEGT. The CDR3 is 19 residues long. CDR3 sequence: CASSPGGVVGYQGTDTQYF.

The chain links TRBV7-9 to TRBJ2-7. This CDR3 has 13 amino acids. Germline V gene data show CDR1 as SEHNR and CDR2 as FQNEAQ (reference sequence). CDR3 sequence: CASSWVSSYEQYF.

The chain recombines TRBV27 with TRBJ1-1; TCRdb picks TRBD1, but there is no DNA to check that call. CDR1 MNHEY and CDR2 SMNVEV come from the germline V gene (reference sequence). The CDR3 has 13 residues. The CDR3 loop reads CASGWTGDTEAFF.

The chain combines TRBV7-9 with TRBJ2-7; the D call from TCRdb, TRBD1, cannot be confirmed without DNA. The V gene's germline CDR1 is SEHNR and CDR2 FQNEAQ (reference sequence). This CDR3 region has 17 residues. CDR3 region: CASTDPYDREGEDEQYF.

The chain employs TRBV7-3 and TRBJ1-1. From germline, CDR1 is SGHTA and CDR2 FQGTGA. The CDR3 sequence is 13 residues long. CDR3 region: CASSSYRGTEAFF.

This chain links TRBV25-1 with TRBJ2-7. Germline V CDR1 and CDR2: MGHDK, SYGVNS. CDR3 length: 11 amino acids. The CDR3 region is CASGVWGEQYF.

The chain uses TRBV7-6 and TRBJ2-1; the D call from TCRdb, TRBD2, cannot be confirmed without DNA. Germline CDR1 reads SGHVS; CDR2 reads FNYEAQ. CDR3 length: 13 amino acids. The CDR3 spells CASRSSGADEQFF.

This chain joins TRBV29-1 and TRBJ2-6; the TCRdb D gene call, TRBD1, has no DNA to confirm it. Germline CDR1 is SQVTM and CDR2 is ANQGSEA. This CDR3 spans 14 amino acids. CDR3 sequence: CSVVQDSGANVLTF.

This chain links TRBV6-2 or TRBV6-3 with TRBJ2-7; TCRdb reports TRBD2, a call that lacks DNA to check it against. CDR3 size: 15 residues. Germline CDR1 and CDR2: MNHEY and SVGEGT. The CDR3 here is CASSYSVGALYEQYF.

The V call is TRBV6-4, the J call TRBJ2-1; TCRdb selects TRBD2, and the lack of DNA leaves this call unchecked. Per the germline V gene, CDR1 is MRHNA and CDR2 is SNTAGT. The CDR3 has 14 residues. The CDR3: CASSEKAENNEQFF.

The chain recombines TRBV29-1 with TRBJ1-1; the D call from TCRdb, TRBD1, cannot be confirmed without DNA. This CDR3 has 12 amino acids. Per the germline V gene, CDR1 is SQVTM and CDR2 is ANQGSEA. This CDR3 reads CSVEGGGTEAFF. The full variable domain, in which reference TRBV29-1 and TRBJ1-1 provide the parts outside the CDR3, is SAVISQKPSRDICQRGTSLTIQCQVDSQVTMMFWYRQQPGQSLTLIATANQGSEATYESGFVIDKFPISRPNLTFSTLTVSNMSPEDSSIYLCSVEGGGTEAFFGQGTRLTVV.

The CDR3 loop reads CSASGSSYEQYF. This chain joins TRBV29-1 and TRBJ2-7; no DNA is available, so the TRBD1 call from TCRdb remains unchecked. Germline CDR1 reads SQVTM; CDR2 reads ANQGSEA. There are 12 residues in the CDR3.

The chain employs TRBV7-8 and TRBJ2-7; TCRdb gives TRBD2 as the D gene, but with no DNA this cannot be confirmed. CDR1 SGHVS and CDR2 FQNEAQ come from the germline V gene. CDR3 length: 14 amino acids. Here the CDR3 reads CASSDYREIYEQYF.

V is TRBV11-3 and J is TRBJ2-1. The CDR3 contains 18 residues. Germline V lookup: CDR1 SGHNT, CDR2 YENEEA. Here the CDR3 reads CASSLDPEVRCSYNEQFF. Full variable domain (remainder filled in from reference TRBV11-3 and TRBJ2-1): EAGVVQSPRYKIIEKKQPVAFWCNPISGHNTLYWYLQNLGQGPELLIRYENEEAVDDSQLPKDRFSAERLKGVDSTLKIQPAELGDSAVYLCASSLDPEVRCSYNEQFFGPGTRLTVL.

The genes are TRBV28 and TRBJ2-7; TCRdb's D gene call, TRBD2, goes unchecked for lack of DNA. The CDR3 contains 16 residues. The germline V gene has CDR1 MDHEN and CDR2 SYDVKM. CDR3 protein: CASSLSRDLTSYEQYF.

This chain links TRBV29-1 with TRBJ2-7; the TRBD1 assignment by TCRdb is unverifiable without DNA. CDR1 and CDR2 from the germline V gene are SQVTM and ANQGSEA. The CDR3 has 12 amino acids. The CDR3 sequence is CSVQGDSYEQYF.

The chain combines TRBV23-1 with TRBJ2-7; TCRdb gives TRBD1 as the D gene, but with no DNA this cannot be confirmed. Being an ORF, TRBV23-1 has a function that is uncertain. The CDR3 runs 16 residues. The chain's CDR3 is CASSQFSRDTSCEQYF.

The chain has TRBV4-1 and TRBJ2-5. The CDR3 loop spans 15 amino acids. CDR1 and CDR2 from the germline V gene are MGHRA and YSYEKL. The CDR3 sequence: CASSQLLGEQETQYF.

V is TRBV5-6 and J is TRBJ2-1; TCRdb's D call, TRBD2, is unchecked because there is no DNA. This CDR3 region has 16 residues. Germline V gene lookup returns CDR1 SGHDT and CDR2 YYEEEE. The CDR3 is CASSSDRAGRSNEQFF.

The genes are TRBV28 and TRBJ2-7; as DNA is missing, the TRBD1 call by TCRdb cannot be tested. The V gene's germline CDR1 is MDHEN and CDR2 SYDVKM. The CDR3 loop spans 15 amino acids. This CDR3 is CASSFRGQSSYEQYF. The full variable domain, completed using reference TRBV28 and TRBJ2-7, is DVKVTQSSRYLVKRTGEKVFLECVQDMDHENMFWYRQDPGLGLRLIYFSYDVKMKEKGDIPEGYSVSREKKERFSLILESASTNQTSMYLCASSFRGQSSYEQYFGPGTRLTVT.

The V gene is TRBV7-2, the J gene TRBJ2-3; the D gene TCRdb calls, TRBD2, cannot be checked with no DNA. Germline V gene sequence: CDR1 SGHTA, CDR2 FQGNSA. The CDR3 loop spans 17 amino acids. The CDR3: CASSLWVSGGNTDTQYF. Together with reference TRBV7-2 and TRBJ2-3, the CDR3 gives the full variable domain: GAGVSQSPSNKVTEKGKDVELRCDPISGHTALYWYRQSLGQGLEFLIYFQGNSAPDKSGLPSDRFSAERTGGSVSTLTIQRTQQEDSAVYLCASSLWVSGGNTDTQYFGPGTRLTVL.

The V and J genes are TRBV7-9 and TRBJ2-5; the D gene TCRdb calls, TRBD1, cannot be checked with no DNA. This CDR3 is 16 amino acids long. Germline assignment: CDR1 SEHNR and CDR2 FQNEAQ (reference sequence). The CDR3 reads CASSLGSARTGETQYF.

The rearrangement uses TRBV21-1 and TRBJ2-2; the TCRdb D gene call, TRBD1, has no DNA to confirm it. TRBV21-1 is a recognized pseudogene. The CDR3 loop spans 18 amino acids. CDR3 residues: CASSKRGPGWPNTGELFF.

This chain connects TRBV12-3 or TRBV12-4 to TRBJ1-2. The CDR3 extends over 14 amino acids. CDR3 amino acids: CASSPLGALYGYTF.

V usage is TRBV29-1 and J usage is TRBJ2-1; TCRdb's D call of TRBD1 is untestable without DNA. This CDR3 has 17 amino acids. CDR1 and CDR2 from the germline V gene are SQVTM and ANQGSEA. The CDR3 here is CSVGGTAGLGPYNEQFF.

This chain joins TRBV7-9 and TRBJ2-5; TCRdb's D gene call, TRBD2, goes unchecked for lack of DNA. This CDR3 spans 15 amino acids. Germline-derived CDR1 and CDR2 are SEHNR and FQNEAQ (reference sequence). CDR3 sequence: CASSFSERGYGTQYF.